This TCR beta chain comes out of a study of blood T cell repertoires in COVID-19 (dated by TCRdb to about 2020). Concerning the study at large: Collaborator samples came from the United States, Italy and Spain and covered acute and convalescent phases of COVID-19. The prospective study material was composed of cDNA or gDNA derived from T cells, B-cell-depleted T cells, or PBMCs. Deeply sampled blood TCRbeta repertoires from subjects exposed to, actively infected with, or recovered from COVID-19 were included in the dataset. The repertoires were made available in a free public database intended to serve as a resource for research on the immune response to SARS-CoV-2. The samples were drawn from two sources: the first 160 participants of the ongoing ImmuneRACE study, and 1,000 to 1,500 subjects contributed by 6 global collaborators. The sample metadata nearly always contained a de-identified subject ID, COVID-19 status, age in years and sex. HLA class I and class II types, where available, came from metadata supplied by the sample provider rather than from assay-based typing. The paper as a whole reports these results and caveats: The amount of clinical and demographic metadata varied by source and participant and was provided uncurated.

Participants in the prospective study were aged roughly 18 to 100 years, lived in 20 to 25 United States geographic areas, and enrolled through a virtual design. In the prospective study, cohorts were assigned on the basis of participant-reported clinical history obtained from a screening survey and a study questionnaire. For ImmuneRACE Cohort 3, a participant was defined as recovered based on two consecutive negative NP/OP PCR tests, clearance by a healthcare professional, or resolution of symptoms. In the prospective study, mobile phlebotomists collected whole blood, serum and a nasopharyngeal or oropharyngeal swab from each participant. Prospective study participants could optionally give additional blood draws and questionnaires over an approximately 2-month period. Prospective study blood samples were shipped either frozen or at room temperature before DNA extraction. A single count supports this clone. Its cognate antigen has yet to be identified. There are no base qualities to consult, and no much larger clone falls within one base.

The immunoSEQ Assay, a bias-controlled multiplex PCR, was used to amplify TCRbeta CDR3 regions from genomic DNA. The paper's processing steps were these. The number of nucleated cells in each sample was estimated by amplification of reference gene primers within the assay. Sequence reads were collapsed and filtered to measure the absolute abundance of every unique TCRbeta CDR3 rearrangement. Productive Simpson clonality was computed per sample as the square root of Simpson's diversity index over productive rearrangements. TCRdb took over this immuneACCESS table, retaining in-frame rearrangements with V and J assigned. Such tables are incomplete; in checked studies, under half of the missing clones stem from an unresolved V gene, and the remainder is unexplained. That table supplies the V and J calls and clone size; D and trimming were determined from the DNA. For this sample there are about 320,000 clones; around 90% appear just once. The top ten hold over 4% of the sample.

Inclusive of the bounding cysteine and phenylalanine, the CDR3 is 15 residues long. Of the read, only the CDR3 DNA is kept; its 45 bases are in frame from base 1. V lost 7 bases and J lost 6 bases; the stretch between them is 18 bases long. CDR1 and CDR2 are drawn from the germline V gene: WSHSY, SAAADI. This TCR was sampled from a man in his sixties who had recovered from COVID-19. The rearrangement combines TRBV10-2 with TRBJ2-2; a tentative D match to TRBD1 spans 6 bases. Sequenced sample: PBMCs or T cells enriched from blood (not recorded which). The nucleotide sequence is TGCGCCAGCAACACACAGGGAGTGGTTTCCGGGGAGCTGTTTTTT. This encodes CASNTQGVVSGELFF.